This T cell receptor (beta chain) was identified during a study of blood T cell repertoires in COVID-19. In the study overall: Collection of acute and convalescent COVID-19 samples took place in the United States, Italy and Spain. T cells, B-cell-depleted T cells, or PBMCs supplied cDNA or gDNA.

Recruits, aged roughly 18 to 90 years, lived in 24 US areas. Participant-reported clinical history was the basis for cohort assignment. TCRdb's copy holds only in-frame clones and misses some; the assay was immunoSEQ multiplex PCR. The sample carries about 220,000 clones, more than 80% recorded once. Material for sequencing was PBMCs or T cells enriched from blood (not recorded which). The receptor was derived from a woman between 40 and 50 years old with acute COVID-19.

As DNA, the CDR3 is TGTGCCAGCAGCGCGCCCGGTAACTATGGCTACACCTTC. Translated, it gives CASSAPGNYGYTF. The chain employs TRBV6-2 or TRBV6-3 and TRBJ1-2; D is ambiguous. Germline values: CDR1 MNHEY, CDR2 SVGEGT. This CDR3 contains 13 residues. With 6 bases removed from V and 1 base from J, the gap between germline ends came to 9 bases.